This TCR beta chain was identified during a study of identical twins. Study results and limitations: Rather than following the same donors, the conclusions depended on cross-sectional statistical analysis.

As for this clonotype: Antigen unknown.

CDR3 length equals 15 residues. Germline CDR1 reads WSHSY; CDR2 reads SAAADI. V was pared by 4 bases and J by 8 bases, with 8 bases of the junction left unmatched. A single record per CDR3 protein comes from TCRdb applying MiXCR to the 5' RACE reads. The sample consists of a few hundred thousand distinct CDR3 sequences, roughly an eighth of them appearing once. This same sample was also taken into another study, of yellow fever vaccine responses in identical twins.

This clonotype was obtained from a woman aged 18-29 years in good health. The rearrangement links TRBV10-2 to TRBJ2-1; 10 bases are shared with TRBD2. The material sequenced was CD4+ T cells sorted from blood. The CDR3, as DNA: TGCGCCAGCAGTGCGGCTAGCGGGGGTTGGGATGAGCAGTTCTTC. Residues: CASSAASGGWDEQFF.